This entry describes one T cell receptor beta chain. Germline trimming cut 1 base from V and 4 bases from J; bases unmatched to any gene: 14. The length of the CDR3 is 18 residues. Germline CDR1 reads MGHRA; CDR2 reads YSYEKL. Assay used: immunoSEQ multiplex PCR; TCRdb lists only in-frame clones, some missing. The sample lists roughly 180,000 clones; 87% were seen once. These data come from a study of T cell responses to AZD1222 COVID-19 vaccine. This chain links TRBV4-1 with TRBJ1-1; TRBD1 aligns across 8 bases. This receptor was obtained from an adult in good health. Sample: peripheral blood, taken on day 0 of AZD1222 vaccination. The CDR3 is CASSQGFRDRGRGTEAFF. CDR3 bases: TGCGCCAGCAGCCAAGGGTTCCGAGACAGGGGTCGAGGCACTGAAGCTTTCTTT.